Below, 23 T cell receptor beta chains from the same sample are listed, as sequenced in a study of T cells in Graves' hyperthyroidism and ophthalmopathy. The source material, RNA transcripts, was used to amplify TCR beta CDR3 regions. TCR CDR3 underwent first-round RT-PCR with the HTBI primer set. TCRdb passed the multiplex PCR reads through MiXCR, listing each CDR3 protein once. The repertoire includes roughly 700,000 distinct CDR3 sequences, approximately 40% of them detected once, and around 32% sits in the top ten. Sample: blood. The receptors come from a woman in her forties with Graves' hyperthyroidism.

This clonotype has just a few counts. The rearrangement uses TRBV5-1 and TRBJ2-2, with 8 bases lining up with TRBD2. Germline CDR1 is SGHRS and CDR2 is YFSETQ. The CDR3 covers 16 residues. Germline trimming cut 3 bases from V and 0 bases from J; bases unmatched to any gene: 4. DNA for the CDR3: TGCGCCAGCAGCTACGGGGGGGGCGCGAACACCGGGGAGCTGTTTTTT. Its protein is CASSYGGGANTGELFF.

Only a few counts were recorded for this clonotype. The CDR3 is CASRDRGFGGNTIYF. The CDR3 nucleotides read TGTGCCAGCAGAGACAGGGGGTTTGGTGGAAACACCATATATTTT. The chain uses TRBV12-3 or TRBV12-4 and TRBJ1-3, with 9 bases that match TRBD1. Unmatched junction bases numbered 6, after V lost 6 bases and J lost 3 bases. The CDR3 is 15 amino acids.

The CDR3 bases are TGTGCCAGCAGCTCACCACAGGGAGGCAAAGCTTTCTTT. This encodes CASSSPQGGKAFF. V is TRBV11-2 and J is TRBJ1-1, with TRBD1 as a possible D gene (6 bases). This CDR3 has 13 amino acids. The germline gives CDR1 SGHAT, CDR2 FQNNGV. Trimming pared 4 bases from V and 9 bases from J, leaving 15 bases between.

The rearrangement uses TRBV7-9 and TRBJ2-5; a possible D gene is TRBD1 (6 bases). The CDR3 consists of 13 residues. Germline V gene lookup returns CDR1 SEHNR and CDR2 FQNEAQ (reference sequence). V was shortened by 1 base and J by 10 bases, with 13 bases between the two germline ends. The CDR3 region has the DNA TGTGCCAGCAGCTTAGGTGCAGGGGTGGGCCAGTACTTC. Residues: CASSLGAGVGQYF. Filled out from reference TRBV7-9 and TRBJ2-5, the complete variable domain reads DTGVSQNPRHKITKRGQNVTFRCDPISEHNRLYWYRQTLGQGPEFLTYFQNEAQLEKSRLLSDRFSAERPKGSFSTLEIQRTEQGDSAMYLCASSLGAGVGQYFGPGTRLLVL.

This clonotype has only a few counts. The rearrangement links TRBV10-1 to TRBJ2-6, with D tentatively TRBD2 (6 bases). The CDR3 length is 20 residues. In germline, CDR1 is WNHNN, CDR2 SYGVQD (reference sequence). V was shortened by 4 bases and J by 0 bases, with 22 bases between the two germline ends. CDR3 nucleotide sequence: TGCGCCAGCAGTGTTCGGGACTCCCCCCCGCCTAGCTCTGGGGCCAACGTCCTGACTTTC. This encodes CASSVRDSPPPSSGANVLTF.

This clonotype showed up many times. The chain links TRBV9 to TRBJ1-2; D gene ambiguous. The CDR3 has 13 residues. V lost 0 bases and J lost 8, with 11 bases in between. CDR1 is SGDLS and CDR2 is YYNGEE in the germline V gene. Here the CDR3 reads CASSVAALGGYTF. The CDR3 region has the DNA TGTGCCAGCAGCGTAGCGGCTCTAGGAGGCTACACCTTC.

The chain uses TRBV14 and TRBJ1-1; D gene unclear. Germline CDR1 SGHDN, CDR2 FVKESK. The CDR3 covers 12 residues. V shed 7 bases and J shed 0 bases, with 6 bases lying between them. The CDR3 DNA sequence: TGTGCCAGCAAATTAATGAACACTGAAGCTTTCTTT. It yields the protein CASKLMNTEAFF.

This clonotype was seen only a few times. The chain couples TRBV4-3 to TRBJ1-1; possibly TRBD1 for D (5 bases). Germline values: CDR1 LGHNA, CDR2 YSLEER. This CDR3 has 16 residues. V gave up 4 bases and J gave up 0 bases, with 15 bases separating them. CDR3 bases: TGCGCCAGCAGCCCCACGGAGGGGCTCATGAACACTGAAGCTTTCTTT. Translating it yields CASSPTEGLMNTEAFF.

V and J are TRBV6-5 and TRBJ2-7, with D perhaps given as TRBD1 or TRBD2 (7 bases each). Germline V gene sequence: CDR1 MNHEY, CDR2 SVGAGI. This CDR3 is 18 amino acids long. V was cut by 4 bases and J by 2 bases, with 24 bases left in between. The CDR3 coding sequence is TGTGCCAGCAGTTTATTTGCGGGGCCGGGGGGACAGACCTACGAGCAGTACTTC. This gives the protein CASSLFAGPGGQTYEQYF.

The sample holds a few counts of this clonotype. The CDR3 loop is CASSTLKSLGSVETEAFF. CDR3 in DNA: TGTGCCAGTAGTACCCTCAAAAGCTTAGGATCCGTGGAGACTGAAGCTTTCTTT. The chain joins TRBV19 to TRBJ1-1, with D unresolved. This CDR3 contains 18 residues. CDR1 and CDR2 (germline): LNHDA, SQIVND (reference sequence). The V end lost 4 bases, the J end lost 5 bases, and 26 bases lay between the germline ends.

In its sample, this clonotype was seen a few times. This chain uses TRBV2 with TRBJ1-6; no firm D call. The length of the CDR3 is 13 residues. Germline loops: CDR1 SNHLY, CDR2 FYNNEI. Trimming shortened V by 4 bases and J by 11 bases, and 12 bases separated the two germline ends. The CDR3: CASSARGQAPLHF. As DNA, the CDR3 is TGTGCCAGCAGTGCCCGCGGTCAGGCACCCCTCCACTTT.

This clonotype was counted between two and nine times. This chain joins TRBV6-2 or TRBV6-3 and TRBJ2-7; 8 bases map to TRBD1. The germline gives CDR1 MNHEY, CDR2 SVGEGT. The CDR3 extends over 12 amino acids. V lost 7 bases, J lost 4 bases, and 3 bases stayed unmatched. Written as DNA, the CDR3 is TGTGCCAGCAAGGACAGGGTATACGAGCAGTACTTC. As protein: CASKDRVYEQYF.

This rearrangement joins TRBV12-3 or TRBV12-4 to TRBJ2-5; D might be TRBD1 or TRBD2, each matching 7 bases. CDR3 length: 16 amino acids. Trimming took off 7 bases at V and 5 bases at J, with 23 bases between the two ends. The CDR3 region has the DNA TGTGCCAGCAAGCTTCGACAGGGCGGGGGTGCGGAGACCCAGTACTTC. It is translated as CASKLRQGGGAETQYF.

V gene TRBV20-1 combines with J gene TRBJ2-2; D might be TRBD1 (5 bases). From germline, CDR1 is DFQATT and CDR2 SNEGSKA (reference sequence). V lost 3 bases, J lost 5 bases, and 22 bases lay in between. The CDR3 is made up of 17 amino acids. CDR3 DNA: TGCAGTGCTAGTGGGTTTTTGGGCAGGGTAGGAACCGGGGAGCTGTTTTTT. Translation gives CSASGFLGRVGTGELFF.

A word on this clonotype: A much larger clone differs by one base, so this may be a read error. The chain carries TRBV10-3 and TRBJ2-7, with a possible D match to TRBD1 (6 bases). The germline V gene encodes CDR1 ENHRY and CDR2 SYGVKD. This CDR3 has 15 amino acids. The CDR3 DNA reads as TGTGCCATCAGTGAGTCAAAGCAGGGGTTCTACGAGCAGCACTTC. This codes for CAISESKQGFYEQHF.

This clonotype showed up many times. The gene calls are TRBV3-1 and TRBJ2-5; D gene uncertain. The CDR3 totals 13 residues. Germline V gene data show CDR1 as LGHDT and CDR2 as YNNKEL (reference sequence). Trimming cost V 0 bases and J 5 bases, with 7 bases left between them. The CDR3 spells CASSQEGVETQYF. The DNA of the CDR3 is TGTGCCAGCAGCCAAGAGGGCGTGGAGACCCAGTACTTC.

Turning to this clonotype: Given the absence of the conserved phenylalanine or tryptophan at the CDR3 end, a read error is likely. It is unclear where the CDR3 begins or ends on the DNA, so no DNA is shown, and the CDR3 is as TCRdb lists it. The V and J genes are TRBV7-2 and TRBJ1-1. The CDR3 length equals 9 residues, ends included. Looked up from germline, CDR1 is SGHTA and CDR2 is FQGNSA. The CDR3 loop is CASSQGRDS.

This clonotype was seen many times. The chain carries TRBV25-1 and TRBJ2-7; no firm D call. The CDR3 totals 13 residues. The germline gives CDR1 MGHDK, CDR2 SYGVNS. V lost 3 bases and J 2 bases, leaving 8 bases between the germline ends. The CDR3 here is CASSDQSAYEQYF. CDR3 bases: TGTGCCAGCAGTGATCAGTCTGCCTACGAGCAGTACTTC.

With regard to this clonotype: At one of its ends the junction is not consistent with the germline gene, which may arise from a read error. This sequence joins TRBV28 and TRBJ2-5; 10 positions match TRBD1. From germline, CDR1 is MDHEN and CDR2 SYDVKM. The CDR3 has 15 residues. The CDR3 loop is CASSPGQGPGETQHF. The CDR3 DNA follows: TGTGCCAGCAGTCCGGGACAGGGGCCGGGAGAGACCCAGCACTTC. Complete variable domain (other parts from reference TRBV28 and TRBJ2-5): DVKVTQSSRYLVKRTGEKVFLECVQDMDHENMFWYRQDPGLGLRLIYFSYDVKMKEKGDIPEGYSVSREKKERFSLILESASTNQTSMYLCASSPGQGPGETQHFGPGTRLLVL.

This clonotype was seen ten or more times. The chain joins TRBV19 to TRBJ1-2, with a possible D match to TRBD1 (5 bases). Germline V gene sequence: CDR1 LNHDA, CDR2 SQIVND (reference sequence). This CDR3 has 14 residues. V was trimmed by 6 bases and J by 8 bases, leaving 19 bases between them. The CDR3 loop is CASSHFLGEVGYTF. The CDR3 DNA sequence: TGTGCCAGTAGCCACTTTTTAGGGGAAGTCGGCTACACCTTC.

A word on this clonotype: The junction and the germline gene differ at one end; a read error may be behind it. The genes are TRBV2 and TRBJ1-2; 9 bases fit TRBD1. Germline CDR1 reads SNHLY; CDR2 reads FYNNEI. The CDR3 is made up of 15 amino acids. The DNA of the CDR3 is TGTGCCACCAGTGATCCCGGGACAGGGCAAGTTGGCTACACCTTC. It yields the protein CATSDPGTGQVGYTF.

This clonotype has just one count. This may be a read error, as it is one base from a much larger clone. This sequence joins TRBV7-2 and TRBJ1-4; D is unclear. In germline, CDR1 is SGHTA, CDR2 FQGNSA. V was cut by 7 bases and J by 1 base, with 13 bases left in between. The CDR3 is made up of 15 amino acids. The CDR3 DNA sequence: TGTGCCAGCAACGACGTAGGGCTAACTAATGAAAAACTGTTTTTT. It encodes CASNDVGLTNEKLFF.

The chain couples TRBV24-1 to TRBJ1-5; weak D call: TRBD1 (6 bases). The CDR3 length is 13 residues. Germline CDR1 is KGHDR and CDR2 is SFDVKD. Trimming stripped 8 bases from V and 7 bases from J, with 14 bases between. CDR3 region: CATKAAGVQPQHF. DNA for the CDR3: TGTGCCACCAAGGCAGCAGGGGTGCAGCCCCAGCATTTT.